The source of this TCR delta chain is a study of γδ T cells in repeated Plasmodium falciparum infection. Turning to the study itself: The natural-infection arm compared Malian children under seasonal malaria with matched Australian children.

TCRdb re-called the multiplex PCR reads via CATT. The table records approximately 60,000 delta-chain clones, roughly 1.8% of them present only once. This clone was detected ten times or more. Its antigen is as yet unknown. This may stem from a read error, because a much larger clone lies one nucleotide away. The same CDR3 is also encoded by other DNA sequences in this sample. Flow sorting of PBMC yielded separate Vgamma9/Vdelta2+ and Vdelta2-negative gammadelta T cell populations for bulk repertoire analysis. General study findings and limits: Over time and infection, Vgamma9/Vdelta2+ repertoires remained highly stable and polyclonal. Vdelta2-negative gammadelta repertoires, largely Vdelta1+, seemingly showed infection-driven waves of new clonal selection. Compared with Australian children, Malian Vdelta2-negative repertoires seemed more clonal, less diverse, less shared.

The germline gives CDR1 TSWWSYY, CDR2 QGS. The length of the CDR3 is 19 residues. This TCR derives from a pool of human donors (malaria-infected and uninfected, not separated). Source material: gamma-delta T cells from blood. This chain uses TRDV1 with TRDJ1; 11 positions agree with TRDD3. CDR3 region: CALGGMPYWGIFGGDKPIF. CDR3 bases: TGCGCTCTTGGGGGTATGCCCTACTGGGGGATATTTGGCGGCGATAAACCCATCTTT.